The 17 T cell receptor beta chains presented below share a single source sample, sequenced in a study of monozygotic twins with cystic fibrosis. Sequencing used immunoSEQ multiplex PCR; TCRdb keeps in-frame clones, though not all of them. Among about 9,500 clones listed, about 98% were seen once. Input material: blood. Receptors were obtained from a girl aged 2 to 10 with cystic fibrosis.

The chain joins TRBV9 to TRBJ1-5, with D possibly being TRBD1 (5 bases). Germline CDR1 and CDR2: SGDLS and YYNGEE. The CDR3 extends over 15 amino acids. V was shortened by 4 bases and J by 6 bases, with 17 bases between the two germline ends. CDR3 amino acids: CASSPSMGGGQPQHF. CDR3 bases: TGTGCCAGCAGCCCCTCAATGGGCGGGGGTCAGCCCCAGCATTTT.

The chain has TRBV10-1 and TRBJ2-2; 11 bases are shared with TRBD1. The V gene end was trimmed by 5 bases and the J gene end by 6 bases; junction bases not matched to a gene: 5. The CDR3 runs 15 residues. Per the germline V gene, CDR1 is WNHNN and CDR2 is SYGVQD (reference sequence). The CDR3 bases are TGCGCCAGCAGTACCGGGACAGGGGGTCCCGGGGAGCTGTTTTTT. The encoded protein is CASSTGTGGPGELFF.

This clone was recorded once. The rearrangement joins TRBV28 to TRBJ1-1; D is perhaps TRBD1 (5 bases). The CDR3 has 14 amino acids. The V gene's germline CDR1 is MDHEN and CDR2 SYDVKM. The V end was cut by 5 bases, the J end by 0 bases, with 10 bases between. The CDR3 nucleotides read TGTGCCAGCAGTCTTGACAGCTTGAACACTGAAGCTTTCTTT. Its translation: CASSLDSLNTEAFF.

Here the CDR3 reads CASSRQFQGYTEAFF. CDR3 DNA sequence: TGTGCCAGCAGCCGACAATTCCAGGGGTACACTGAAGCTTTCTTT. This sequence joins TRBV11-2 and TRBJ1-1; possible D gene TRBD1, 6 bases. This CDR3 region has 15 residues. Germline V gives CDR1 SGHAT, CDR2 FQNNGV. Trimming cost V 5 bases and J 3 bases, with 16 bases left between them.

This rearrangement joins TRBV19 to TRBJ2-2; maybe TRBD2 (6 bases). The V end was cut by 6 bases, the J end by 9 bases, with 20 bases between. There are 15 residues in the CDR3. Germline-derived CDR1 and CDR2 are LNHDA and SQIVND (reference sequence). The CDR3 here is CASRQKGGRTRELFF. The DNA for the CDR3 is TGTGCCAGTAGGCAAAAGGGTGGGAGGACCCGGGAGCTGTTTTTT. Full variable domain (remainder filled in from reference TRBV19 and TRBJ2-2): DGGITQSPKYLFRKEGQNVTLSCEQNLNHDAMYWYRQDPGQGLRLIYYSQIVNDFQKGDIAEGYSVSREKKESFPLTVTSAQKNPTAFYLCASRQKGGRTRELFFGEGSRLTVL.

The genes are TRBV28 and TRBJ1-2; 9 bases align to TRBD1. CDR1 and CDR2 (germline): MDHEN, SYDVKM. V shed 6 bases and J 7 bases; nucleotides not matched to a gene: 9. This CDR3 comprises 14 residues. This chain's CDR3 is CASRKDRGWGGYTF. Here the CDR3 DNA reads TGTGCCAGCAGGAAGGACAGGGGATGGGGTGGCTACACCTTC.

The V gene is TRBV19, the J gene TRBJ1-1, with TRBD1 identical over 7 bases. The CDR3 length is 15 residues. CDR1 LNHDA and CDR2 SQIVND come from the germline V gene (reference sequence). The junction had 10 bases not matched to a gene; V was cut back by 7 bases and J by 2 bases. CDR3 coding DNA: TGTGCCAGTATCCCAATGGCAGGGGGTAACACTGAAGCTTTCTTT. This sequence encodes CASIPMAGGNTEAFF.

The gene calls are TRBV19 and TRBJ2-2, with 7 positions matching TRBD1. J lost 1 base, V lost 2 bases, and 1 base had no gene match. CDR1 is LNHDA, CDR2 SQIVND, per germline (reference sequence). The CDR3 has 15 residues. CDR3 region: CASSIRQGNTGELFF. Written as DNA, the CDR3 is TGTGCCAGTAGTATACGACAGGGGAACACCGGGGAGCTGTTTTTT.

V usage is TRBV7-2 and J usage is TRBJ2-2; D gene uncertain. The CDR3 sequence is 19 residues long. CDR1 SGHTA and CDR2 FQGNSA come from the germline V gene. Trimming cost V 2 bases and J 0 bases, with 19 bases left between them. The CDR3 is CASSLRDWANFANTGELFF. The CDR3 nucleotides read TGTGCCAGCAGCTTACGAGACTGGGCAAACTTCGCGAACACCGGGGAGCTGTTTTTT.

The chain combines TRBV7-9 with TRBJ1-4, with D unresolved. The CDR3 runs to 13 residues. From germline, CDR1 is SEHNR and CDR2 FQNEAQ (reference sequence). The V end lost 2 bases, the J end lost 8 bases, and 9 bases lay between the germline ends. The CDR3 here is CASSLSTDEKLFF. The CDR3 DNA follows: TGTGCCAGCAGCTTAAGCACGGACGAAAAACTGTTTTTT.

The chain uses TRBV4-2 and TRBJ2-6; D possibly corresponds to TRBD2 (6 bases). Looked up from germline, CDR1 is LGHNA and CDR2 is YNFKEQ. The length of the CDR3 is 17 residues. Between the trimmed V and J ends, which lost 4 bases and 0 bases, there was a span of 13 bases. CDR3 sequence reads: CASSPGEWVSGANVLTF. The CDR3 DNA is TGTGCCAGCAGCCCGGGGGAGTGGGTCTCTGGGGCCAACGTCCTGACTTTC.

The genes are TRBV27 and TRBJ2-7; weak D call: TRBD2 (5 bases). The CDR3 runs 13 residues. The ends were cut back, 5 bases at V and 2 bases at J, with 10 bases in the middle. CDR1 MNHEY and CDR2 SMNVEV come from the germline V gene (reference sequence). DNA of the CDR3: TGTGCCAGCAGTCACGGGGAGCCCTACGAGCAGTACTTC. Protein product: CASSHGEPYEQYF.

Regarding this clone: The same CDR3 can be traced to other DNA sequences in this sample. The chain is built from TRBV6-6 and TRBJ2-7; D call uncertain. The germline V and J ends were trimmed by 2 bases and 3 bases, with 11 bases remaining between them. Germline loops: CDR1 MNHNY, CDR2 SVGAGI (reference sequence). The CDR3 runs to 14 residues. CDR3 DNA sequence: TGTGCCAGCAGTTACGTGGGCAGTTTCTACGAGCAGTACTTC. Translated, it gives CASSYVGSFYEQYF.

The chain combines TRBV27 with TRBJ2-7; D not resolved. Trimming removed 0 bases at V and 5 bases at J, with 8 bases between. This CDR3 is built from 13 residues. Germline loops: CDR1 MNHEY, CDR2 SMNVEV (reference sequence). The CDR3 region has the DNA TGTGCCAGCAGTTTATCCAGAGGCCACGAGCAGTACTTC. Translating gives CASSLSRGHEQYF.

The gene calls are TRBV28 and TRBJ1-5; unclear D gene. Trimming stripped 9 bases from V and 7 bases from J, with 7 bases between. Germline V lookup: CDR1 MDHEN, CDR2 SYDVKM. This CDR3 is built from 10 residues. The CDR3 here is CASNGQPQHF. DNA of the CDR3: TGTGCCAGTAATGGCCAGCCCCAGCATTTT.

The chain carries TRBV15 and TRBJ2-7; 7 bases line up with TRBD2. Germline CDR1 reads LNHNV; CDR2 reads YYDKDF (reference sequence). The CDR3 contains 16 residues. The V and J ends lost 9 bases and 3 bases, in that order; junction bases with no gene match: 17. CDR3 loop: CATRDSSGRPYYEQYF. CDR3 DNA: TGTGCCACTAGGGATAGTAGCGGGCGTCCTTACTACGAGCAGTACTTC.

The rearrangement uses TRBV2 and TRBJ2-2, with 8 bases that match TRBD1. Germline V gene lookup returns CDR1 SNHLY and CDR2 FYNNEI. V lost 4 bases, J lost 4 bases, and 8 bases stayed unmatched. The CDR3 spans 16 residues. CDR3 protein: CASSAPTGEFTGELFF. The CDR3 DNA reads TGTGCCAGCAGTGCCCCGACAGGGGAGTTCACCGGGGAGCTGTTTTTT.